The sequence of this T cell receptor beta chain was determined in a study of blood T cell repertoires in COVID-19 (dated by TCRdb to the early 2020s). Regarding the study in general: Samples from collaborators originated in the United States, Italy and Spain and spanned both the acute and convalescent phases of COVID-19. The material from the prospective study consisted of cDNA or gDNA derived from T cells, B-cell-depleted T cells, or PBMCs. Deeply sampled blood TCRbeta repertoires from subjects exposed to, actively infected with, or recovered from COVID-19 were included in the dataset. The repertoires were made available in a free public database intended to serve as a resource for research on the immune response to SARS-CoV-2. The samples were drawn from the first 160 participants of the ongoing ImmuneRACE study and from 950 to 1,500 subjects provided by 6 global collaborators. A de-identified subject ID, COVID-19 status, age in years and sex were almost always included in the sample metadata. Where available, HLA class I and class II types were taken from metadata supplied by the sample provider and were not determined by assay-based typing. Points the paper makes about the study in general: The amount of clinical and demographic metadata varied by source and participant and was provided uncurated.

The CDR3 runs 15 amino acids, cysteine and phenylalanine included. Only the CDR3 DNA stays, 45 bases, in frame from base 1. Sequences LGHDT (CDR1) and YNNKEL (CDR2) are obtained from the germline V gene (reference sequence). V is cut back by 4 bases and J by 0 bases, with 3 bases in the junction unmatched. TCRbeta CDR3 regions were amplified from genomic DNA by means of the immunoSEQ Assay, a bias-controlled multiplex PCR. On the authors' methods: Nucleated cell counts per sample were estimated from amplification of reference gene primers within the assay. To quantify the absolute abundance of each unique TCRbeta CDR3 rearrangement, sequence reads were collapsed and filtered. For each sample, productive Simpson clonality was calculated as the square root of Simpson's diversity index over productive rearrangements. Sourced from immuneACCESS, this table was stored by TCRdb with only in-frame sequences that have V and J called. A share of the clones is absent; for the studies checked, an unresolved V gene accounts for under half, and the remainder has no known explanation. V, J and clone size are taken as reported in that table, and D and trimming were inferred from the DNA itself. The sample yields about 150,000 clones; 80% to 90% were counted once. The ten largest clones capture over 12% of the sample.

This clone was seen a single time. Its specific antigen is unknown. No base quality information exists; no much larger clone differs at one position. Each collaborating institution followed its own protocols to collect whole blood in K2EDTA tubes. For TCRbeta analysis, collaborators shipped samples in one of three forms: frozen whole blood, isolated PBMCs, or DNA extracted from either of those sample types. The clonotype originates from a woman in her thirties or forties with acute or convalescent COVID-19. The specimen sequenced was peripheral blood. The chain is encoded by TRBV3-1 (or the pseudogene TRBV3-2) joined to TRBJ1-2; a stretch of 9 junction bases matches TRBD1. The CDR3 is CASSPRTGANYGYTF. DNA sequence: TGTGCCAGCAGCCCCCGGACAGGGGCTAACTATGGCTACACCTTC.